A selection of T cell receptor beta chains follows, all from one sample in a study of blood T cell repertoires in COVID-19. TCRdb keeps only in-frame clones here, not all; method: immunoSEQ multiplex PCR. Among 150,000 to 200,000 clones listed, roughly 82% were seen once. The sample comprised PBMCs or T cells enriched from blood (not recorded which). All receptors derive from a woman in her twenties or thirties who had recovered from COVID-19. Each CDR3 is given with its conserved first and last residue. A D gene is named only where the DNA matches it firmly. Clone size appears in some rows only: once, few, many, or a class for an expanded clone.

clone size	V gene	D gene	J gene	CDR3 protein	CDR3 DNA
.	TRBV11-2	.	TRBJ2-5	CASSFNRGGETQYF	TGTGCCAGCAGCTTCAACAGGGGGGGGGAGACCCAGTACTTC
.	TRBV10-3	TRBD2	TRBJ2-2	CAISQQAGGNTGELFF	TGTGCCATCAGCCAGCAAGCGGGAGGGAACACCGGGGAGCTGTTTTTT
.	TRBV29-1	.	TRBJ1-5	CSVVVSGLNGQPQHF	TGCAGCGTTGTAGTATCGGGACTTAACGGTCAGCCCCAGCATTTT
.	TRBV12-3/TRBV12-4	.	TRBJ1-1	CASSLAGQGKAFF	TGTGCCAGCAGTTTAGCAGGGCAGGGGAAAGCTTTCTTT
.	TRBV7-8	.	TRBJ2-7	CASSLGSVSYEQYF	TGTGCCAGCAGCTTGGGGAGCGTCTCCTACGAGCAGTACTTC
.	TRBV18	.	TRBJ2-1	CASSPRERGEQFF	TGTGCCAGCTCACCACGGGAGAGGGGGGAGCAGTTCTTC
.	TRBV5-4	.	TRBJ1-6	CASSPRQANQNSPLHF	TGTGCCAGCAGCCCCCGCCAGGCGAACCAGAATTCACCCCTCCACTTT
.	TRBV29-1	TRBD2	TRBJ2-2	CSVRGGSGDTGELFF	TGCAGCGTCCGAGGTGGTAGCGGGGACACCGGGGAGCTGTTTTTT
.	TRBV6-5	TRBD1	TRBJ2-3	CASRKGAVGKDTQYF	TGTGCCAGCAGAAAGGGGGCAGTAGGGAAAGATACGCAGTATTTT
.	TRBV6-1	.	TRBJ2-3	CASSDFGDTQYF	TGTGCCAGCAGTGATTTCGGGGATACGCAGTATTTT
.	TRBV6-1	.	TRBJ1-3	CASSEQVQPVSGNTIYF	TGTGCCAGCAGTGAACAGGTTCAACCCGTCTCTGGAAACACCATATATTTT
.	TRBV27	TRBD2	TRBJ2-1	CASSLPGGSPNEQFF	TGTGCCAGCAGTTTACCGGGGGGATCACCCAATGAGCAGTTCTTC
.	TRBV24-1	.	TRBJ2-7	CATRVFKGLRSYEQYF	TGTGCCACCAGGGTCTTCAAGGGGCTGAGGAGCTACGAGCAGTACTTC
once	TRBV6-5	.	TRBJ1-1	CASRASQGTEAFF	TGTGCCAGCAGAGCGTCCCAGGGGACTGAAGCTTTCTTT
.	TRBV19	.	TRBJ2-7	CASSPGIWWRVRDTYEQYF	TGTGCCAGTAGTCCAGGGATATGGTGGAGGGTTCGAGACACATACGAGCAGTACTTC
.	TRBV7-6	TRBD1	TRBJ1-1	CASSLVAWTGGVHTEAFF	TGTGCCAGCAGCTTAGTTGCTTGGACAGGGGGGGTCCACACTGAAGCTTTCTTT
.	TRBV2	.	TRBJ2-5	CASSEDSSGETQYF	TGTGCCAGCAGTGAAGACAGCAGCGGGGAGACCCAGTACTTC
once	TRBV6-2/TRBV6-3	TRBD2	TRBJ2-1	CASSSPRTSGHNEQFF	TGTGCCAGCAGTTCGCCCAGGACTAGCGGACACAATGAGCAGTTCTTC
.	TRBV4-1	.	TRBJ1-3	CASSQVRGAGAGNTIYF	TGCGCCAGCAGCCAAGTTCGGGGGGCTGGGGCTGGAAACACCATATATTTT
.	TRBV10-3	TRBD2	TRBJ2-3	CAISSPGAGSIDTQYF	TGTGCCATCAGTAGCCCGGGAGCGGGAAGTATCGATACGCAGTATTTT
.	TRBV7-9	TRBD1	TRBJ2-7	CASSLDRGFHEQYF	TGTGCCAGCAGCTTGGACAGGGGGTTCCACGAGCAGTACTTC
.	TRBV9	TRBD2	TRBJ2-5	CASSVGAGDQETQYF	TGTGCCAGCAGCGTAGGGGCGGGAGACCAAGAGACCCAGTACTTC
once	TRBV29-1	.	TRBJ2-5	CSVAYGETQYF	TGCAGCGTTGCATACGGGGAGACCCAGTACTTC
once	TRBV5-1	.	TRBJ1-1	CASAALPMNTEAFF	TGCGCCAGCGCCGCGTTGCCGATGAACACTGAAGCTTTCTTT
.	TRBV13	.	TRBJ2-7	CASSKRDSYEQYF	TGTGCCAGCAGCAAACGAGATTCCTACGAGCAGTACTTC
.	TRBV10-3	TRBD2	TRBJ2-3	CAISGLAGGKGGTDTQYF	TGTGCCATCAGTGGACTAGCGGGAGGCAAGGGGGGCACAGATACGCAGTATTTT
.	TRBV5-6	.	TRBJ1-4	CASSLGRDLEKLFF	TGTGCCAGCAGCCTTGGACGGGATTTAGAAAAACTGTTTTTT
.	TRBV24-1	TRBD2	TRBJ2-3	CATRPGTSGSTDTQYF	TGTGCCACCAGACCCGGGACTAGCGGGAGCACAGATACGCAGTATTTT
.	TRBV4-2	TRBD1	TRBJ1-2	CASSQFSQGVLYGYTF	TGTGCCAGCAGCCAATTTTCGCAGGGGGTTCTCTATGGCTACACCTTC
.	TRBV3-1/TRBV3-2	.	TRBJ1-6	CASSQFSGGKTSPLHF	TGTGCCAGCAGCCAATTTTCGGGCGGGAAGACTTCACCCCTCCACTTT
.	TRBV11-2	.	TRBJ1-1	CASSPWRRGSTTEAFF	TGTGCCAGCAGCCCATGGAGAAGGGGGTCGACCACTGAAGCTTTCTTT
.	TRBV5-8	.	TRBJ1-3	CASSLGQNSGNTIYF	TGTGCCAGCAGCTTGGGACAAAACTCTGGAAACACCATATATTTT
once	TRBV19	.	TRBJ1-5	CASSGGQYSNQPQHF	TGTGCCAGTAGTGGTGGACAGTATAGCAATCAGCCCCAGCATTTT
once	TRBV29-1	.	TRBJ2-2	CSALGQLNTGELFF	TGCAGCGCCCTCGGACAGCTTAACACCGGGGAGCTGTTTTTT
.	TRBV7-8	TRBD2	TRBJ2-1	CASRTGTSGSRGDNEQFF	TGTGCCAGCAGAACCGGGACTAGCGGGTCTCGGGGGGACAATGAGCAGTTCTTC
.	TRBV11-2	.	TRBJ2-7	CASSLGGVYEQYF	TGTGCCAGCAGCTTAGGCGGGGTCTACGAGCAGTACTTC
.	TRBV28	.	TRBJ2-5	CASSQIKIQGLQETQYF	TGTGCCAGCAGCCAGATTAAGATCCAGGGGCTCCAAGAGACCCAGTACTTC
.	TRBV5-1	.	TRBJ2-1	CASRQGEANEQFF	TGCGCCAGCAGACAGGGAGAGGCCAATGAGCAGTTCTTC
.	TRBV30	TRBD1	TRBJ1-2	CAWSVQGQGRTGYGYTF	TGTGCCTGGAGTGTACAGGGACAGGGAAGAACAGGGTATGGCTACACCTTC
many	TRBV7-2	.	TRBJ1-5	CASSLGGGNQPQHF	TGTGCCAGCAGCTTAGGGGGGGGCAATCAGCCCCAGCATTTT
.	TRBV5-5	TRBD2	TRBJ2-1	CASSFGSGRANEQFF	TGTGCCAGCAGCTTTGGTAGCGGGAGGGCCAATGAGCAGTTCTTC
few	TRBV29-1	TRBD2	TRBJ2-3	CSVDSGRDTQYF	TGCAGCGTCGATAGCGGGAGAGATACGCAGTATTTT
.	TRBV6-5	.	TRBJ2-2	CASTLTATGELFF	TGTGCCAGCACCTTGACAGCTACCGGGGAGCTGTTTTTT
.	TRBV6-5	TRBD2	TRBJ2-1	CASSKGLAGVGEQFF	TGTGCCAGCAGTAAGGGACTAGCGGGAGTCGGTGAGCAGTTCTTC
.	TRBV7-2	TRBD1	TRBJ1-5	CASSLVGTARYSNQPQHF	TGTGCCAGCAGCTTAGTTGGGACAGCCCGTTATAGCAATCAGCCCCAGCATTTT
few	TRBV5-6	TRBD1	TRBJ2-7	CASAIQGDAYEQYF	TGTGCCAGCGCGATCCAGGGGGATGCCTACGAGCAGTACTTC
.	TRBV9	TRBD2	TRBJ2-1	CASSPTGGRAIMDNEQFF	TGTGCCAGCAGCCCCACGGGGGGGAGGGCCATTATGGACAATGAGCAGTTCTTC
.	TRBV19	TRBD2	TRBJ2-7	CASSQPGLAGEQYF	TGTGCCAGTAGCCAACCCGGACTAGCGGGGGAGCAGTACTTC
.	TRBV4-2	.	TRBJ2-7	CASSRSGIYEQYF	TGTGCCAGCAGCCGAAGCGGAATCTACGAGCAGTACTTC